The text below deals with one T cell receptor beta chain. It has no known antigen specificity. The sample holds no much larger clone one base away, and base qualities are not on file. The CDR3, from cysteine to phenylalanine, totals 13 residues. Only the CDR3 portion is preserved as DNA: 39 bases, with reading frame beginning at the first base. The germline V gene (reference sequence) specifies MNHNY as CDR1 and SVGAGI as CDR2. V is clipped by 6 bases and J by 8 bases, and the sequence between their germline boundaries is 13 bases long. The collaborating institutions used their own protocols to collect whole blood in K2EDTA tubes. For TCRbeta analysis, collaborator samples were shipped as frozen whole blood, as isolated PBMCs, or as DNA extracted from either sample type. The source of the sample is a study of blood T cell repertoires in COVID-19 (dated by TCRdb to the early 2020s). Context from the whole study: Collaborator samples came from the United States, Italy and Spain and covered acute and convalescent phases of COVID-19. The material from the prospective study consisted of cDNA or gDNA derived from T cells, B-cell-depleted T cells, or PBMCs. Deeply sampled blood TCRbeta repertoires from subjects exposed to, actively infected with, or recovered from COVID-19 were included in the dataset. The repertoires were made available in a free public database intended to serve as a resource for research on the immune response to SARS-CoV-2. Samples came from the ongoing ImmuneRACE study (first 160 participants) plus 1,254 subjects from 6 global collaborators. Sample metadata almost always included a de-identified subject ID, COVID-19 status, age in years and sex. Where HLA class I and class II types were available, the types were taken from metadata supplied by the sample provider, not from assay-based typing.

The immunoSEQ Assay, a bias-controlled multiplex PCR, was used to amplify TCRbeta CDR3 regions from genomic DNA. As for the authors' bioinformatics: The number of nucleated cells in each sample was estimated by amplification of reference gene primers within the assay. To quantify the absolute abundance of each unique TCRbeta CDR3 rearrangement, sequence reads were collapsed and filtered. For each sample, productive Simpson clonality was calculated as the square root of Simpson's diversity index across productive rearrangements. TCRdb re-hosts the immuneACCESS table, in-frame sequences only. Its copies lack some clones; in the studies checked, an unresolved V gene accounts for under half of them, and the cause for the rest is not known. V, J and clone size are taken as reported in that table, and D and trimming were inferred from the DNA itself. This sample holds about 200,000 clones; about 78% were observed only once. Of the sample, 5.5% is held by the ten largest clones.

Summary of the overall study and its limitations: The amount of clinical and demographic metadata varied by source and participant and was provided uncurated.

The receptor's source is a woman in her sixties or seventies with acute or convalescent COVID-19. The chain joins TRBV6-6 to TRBJ2-2; the D gene is not confidently resolved. What was sequenced was peripheral blood. The nucleotide sequence is TGTGCCAGCAGCAACTTCGAGGAGGGGGAGCTGTTTTTT. This translates into CASSNFEEGELFF.